The 11 T cell receptor beta chains below come from one sample, sequenced in a study of T cell responses to AZD1222 COVID-19 vaccine. The method was immunoSEQ multiplex PCR; TCRdb's version includes in-frame clones alone and lacks a portion of them. The table includes some 120,000 clones, more than 80% detected once. The material was peripheral blood, obtained on day 0 of AZD1222 vaccination. These receptors came from an adult in good health.

The gene calls are TRBV30 and TRBJ1-1; 8 bases are shared with TRBD1. V gave up 5 bases and J gave up 4 bases; unmatched junction bases: 15. Germline V gives CDR1 GTSNPN, CDR2 SVGIG (reference sequence). The CDR3 length is 16 residues. DNA for the CDR3: TGTGCCTGGGATACAGGGGGGCTTAGTTCAGGCACTGAAGCTTTCTTT. Translation: CAWDTGGLSSGTEAFF.

The genes are TRBV5-1 and TRBJ2-1; 7 bases map to TRBD2. Germline loops: CDR1 SGHRS, CDR2 YFSETQ. J was trimmed by 6 bases and V by 0 bases; bases with no gene match: 3. The CDR3 consists of 14 residues. The CDR3 protein is CASSLGLAGNEQFF. The DNA for the CDR3 is TGCGCCAGCAGCTTGGGACTAGCTGGCAATGAGCAGTTCTTC.

This chain joins TRBV7-6 and TRBJ1-1; TRBD1 is a possible D gene (6 bases). CDR3 length: 16 amino acids. Trimming removed 5 bases from V and 0 bases from J, with 16 bases in between. Germline V CDR1 and CDR2: SGHVS, FNYEAQ. The CDR3 loop reads CASSPHPRTVNTEAFF. The CDR3 DNA follows: TGTGCCAGCAGCCCACATCCAAGGACAGTGAACACTGAAGCTTTCTTT.

The chain carries TRBV6-6 and TRBJ1-6, with unresolved D. The V end lost 2 bases, the J end lost 7 bases, and 12 bases lay between the germline ends. The germline CDR1 and CDR2 sequences are MNHNY and SVGAGI (reference sequence). This CDR3 is built from 15 residues. In nucleotides, the CDR3 is TGTGCCAGCAGTTACGGGTGGACGTCCAATTCACCCCTCCACTTT. Translation: CASSYGWTSNSPLHF.

The chain recombines TRBV5-6 with TRBJ2-7, with 7 bases identical to TRBD1. This CDR3 is 13 amino acids long. The germline CDR1 and CDR2 sequences are SGHDT and YYEEEE. Unmatched junction bases numbered 5, after V lost 2 bases and J lost 6 bases. The CDR3 nucleotides read TGTGCCAGCAGCTTCTTGACAGGGCCCGAGCAGTACTTC. Encoded protein: CASSFLTGPEQYF. The variable domain in full, completed from reference TRBV5-6 and TRBJ2-7, reads DAGVTQSPTHLIKTRGQQVTLRCSPKSGHDTVSWYQQALGQGPQFIFQYYEEEERQRGNFPDRFSGHQFPNYSSELNVNALLLGDSALYLCASSFLTGPEQYFGPGTRLTVT.

This clone has a handful of counts. This chain links TRBV7-9 with TRBJ2-2; D uncertain. V lost 5 bases to trimming and J lost 0 bases, with 7 bases between them. Germline CDR1 is SEHNR and CDR2 is FQNEAQ (reference sequence). This CDR3 is 14 amino acids long. The CDR3 spells CASSPPTNTGELFF. CDR3 coding DNA: TGTGCCAGCAGCCCGCCGACGAACACCGGGGAGCTGTTTTTT. The variable domain in full, with the rest retrieved from reference TRBV7-9 and TRBJ2-2, is DTGVSQNPRHKITKRGQNVTFRCDPISEHNRLYWYRQTLGQGPEFLTYFQNEAQLEKSRLLSDRFSAERPKGSFSTLEIQRTEQGDSAMYLCASSPPTNTGELFFGEGSRLTVL.

DNA of the CDR3: TGTGCCAGCAGCGAGGGGGGTGGGCCAGATACGCAGTATTTT. Protein sequence: CASSEGGGPDTQYF. This chain links TRBV9 with TRBJ2-3; TRBD1 or TRBD2 may be the D gene (6 bases each). The CDR3 spans 14 residues. V was shortened by 3 bases and J by 4 bases, with 12 bases between the two germline ends. CDR1 SGDLS and CDR2 YYNGEE come from the germline V gene.

This clone was observed once. The chain carries TRBV12-3 or TRBV12-4 and TRBJ2-1; D uncertain. This CDR3 spans 13 amino acids. Trimming took 3 bases from V and 5 from J, leaving 8 bases between them. This CDR3 reads CASSFRLNNEQFF. In DNA, the CDR3 is TGTGCCAGCAGTTTCCGCCTGAACAATGAGCAGTTCTTC.

J is TRBJ2-3 and V is TRBV9; 10 bases are shared with TRBD2. Germline V CDR1 and CDR2: SGDLS, YYNGEE. V dropped 0 bases and J dropped 4; count of bases not matched to a gene: 8. The CDR3 extends over 17 amino acids. The CDR3 region is CASSVGASGSPSDTQYF. As DNA, the CDR3 is TGTGCCAGCAGCGTAGGGGCTAGCGGGAGCCCGTCAGATACGCAGTATTTT.

The chain employs TRBV7-3 and TRBJ2-7; TRBD2 agrees at 8 bases. CDR3 size: 15 residues. With V trimmed by 8 bases and J by 0 bases, 9 bases remained unmatched. The germline V gene has CDR1 SGHTA and CDR2 FQGTGA. This chain's CDR3 is CASVEGRGGSYEQYF. CDR3 in DNA: TGTGCCAGCGTTGAAGGACGGGGGGGCTCCTACGAGCAGTACTTC.

The chain joins TRBV29-1 to TRBJ2-1; perhaps TRBD2 as D (6 bases). With 1 base removed from V and 2 bases from J, the gap between germline ends came to 12 bases. The germline V gene encodes CDR1 SQVTM and CDR2 ANQGSEA. The CDR3 consists of 15 residues. The CDR3 sequence is CSVEGLAYTYNEQFF. As DNA, the CDR3 is TGCAGCGTTGAAGGTCTAGCGTATACCTACAATGAGCAGTTCTTC.